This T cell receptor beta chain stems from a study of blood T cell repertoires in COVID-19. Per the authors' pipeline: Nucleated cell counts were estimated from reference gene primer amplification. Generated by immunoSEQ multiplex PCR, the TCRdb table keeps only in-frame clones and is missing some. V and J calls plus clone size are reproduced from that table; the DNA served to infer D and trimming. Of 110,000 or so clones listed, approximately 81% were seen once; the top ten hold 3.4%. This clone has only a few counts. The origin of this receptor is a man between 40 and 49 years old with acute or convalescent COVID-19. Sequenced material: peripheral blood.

Written as DNA, the CDR3 is TGTGCCTGGAACAGGGATGCCTATGGCTACACCTTC. Protein sequence: CAWNRDAYGYTF. The chain joins TRBV30 to TRBJ1-2; perhaps TRBD1 as D (6 bases). Germline CDR1 reads GTSNPN; CDR2 reads SVGIG (reference sequence). The CDR3 sequence is 12 residues long. V gave up 4 bases and J gave up 4 bases, with 10 bases separating them.